This T cell receptor (beta chain) was obtained from a study of CD8 T cells in ankylosing spondylitis. The germline V and J ends were trimmed by 5 bases and 0 bases, with 22 bases remaining between them. The CDR3 contains 18 residues. Germline V CDR1 and CDR2: SGHRS, YFSETQ. This clonotype was counted ten times or more. Its antigen is unidentified. Study results and caveats: In ankylosing spondylitis patients, matched synovial fluid reportedly showed significant enrichment of disease-linked clones. CD8+ disease-linked clones were present at relatively low frequencies in blood. A motif in TCR beta, a set of about eight highly homologous variants, appeared characteristic of ankylosing spondylitis blood.

TCRdb re-called the 5' RACE reads with MiXCR, one entry per CDR3 protein. The sample holds under 400,000 distinct CDR3 sequences, about 9.9% seen once. This sequence was found in a female donor with ankylosing spondylitis or in good health (not recorded which). The specimen was blood, either unsorted or a sorted T cell fraction (not recorded which). This chain uses TRBV5-1 with TRBJ2-3, with TRBD2 as a possible D gene (7 bases). The CDR3 spells CASRPGRGAFSSTDTQYF. Here the CDR3 DNA reads TGCGCCAGCAGACCAGGTCGGGGGGCCTTTAGTAGCACAGATACGCAGTATTTT.